These T cell receptor beta chains were read from a single sample in a study of pediatric ulcerative colitis. TCRdb's table, derived via immunoSEQ multiplex PCR, lists solely in-frame clones and lacks some. The sample gives 4,500 to 6,000 clones, roughly 90% of which show up once; roughly 2% is in the top ten. Source material: blood. These receptors all come from a girl under 18 who was a control in a study of pediatric ulcerative colitis. CDR3s include the opening cysteine and the closing phenylalanine or tryptophan.

17	TRBV7-2	TRBJ2-3	CASSLLAGASSTDTQYF
15	TRBV4-3	TRBJ1-1	CASSQRVGVNTEAFF
13	TRBV27	TRBJ1-2	CASSLGGAGGYTF
13	TRBV19	TRBJ1-1	CASSIDPNTEAFF
15	TRBV6-5	TRBJ1-5	CASTPGGKGNQPQHF
17	TRBV7-9	TRBJ2-1	CASSPKPSGSRYNEQFF
13	TRBV11-1	TRBJ1-1	CASSLVVGDEAFF
14	TRBV15	TRBJ1-5	CATSRDNVPQPQHF
13	TRBV10-3	TRBJ2-7	CAISESVSYEQYF
15	TRBV6-5	TRBJ1-2	CASNSRAGTGHGYTF
15	TRBV5-4	TRBJ2-1	CASSYGTSAYNEQFF
14	TRBV6-5	TRBJ2-2	CASRPTGTTLKLFF
13	TRBV12-2	TRBJ1-5	CASRWDSNQPQHF
15	TRBV7-8	TRBJ2-3	CASSIIAGPTDTQYF
14	TRBV19	TRBJ2-1	CASSPGRQSNEQFF
14	TRBV19	TRBJ1-2	CASTPTGGSYGYTF
15	TRBV18	TRBJ2-7	CASSPPQGTLYEQYF
16	TRBV11-2	TRBJ1-3	CASSLYRAPSGNTIYF
14	TRBV5-8	TRBJ1-1	CASSFRDALQGAFF
14	TRBV9	TRBJ1-1	CASSEGDRATEAFF
13	TRBV5-1	TRBJ1-1	CASSLMSNTEAFF
15	TRBV5-1	TRBJ2-1	CASSSPGSLNGEQFF
20	TRBV4-1	TRBJ2-1	CASSQGASLAGVVSYNEQFF
19	TRBV4-1	TRBJ2-6	CASSQPSGRASVGANVLTF
14	TRBV19	TRBJ2-1	CASNPTSGNNEQFF
15	TRBV6-5	TRBJ1-2	CASSLFSGRRDGYTF
15	TRBV28	TRBJ2-1	CASSPRQGRYNEQFF
14	TRBV7-9	TRBJ1-5	CASSPSEGNQPQHF
12	TRBV5-1	TRBJ2-1	CASSAGEYEQFF
15	TRBV5-6	TRBJ1-4	CASSFLDRTNEKLFF
13	TRBV29-1	TRBJ1-1	CSVYRTENTEAFF
16	TRBV4-1	TRBJ2-1	CASSQDGEPGGNEQFF
15	TRBV6-5	TRBJ1-4	CASSYQAGANEKLFF
11	TRBV20-1	TRBJ1-1	CSTGGRNEAFF
15	TRBV11-3	TRBJ2-1	CASSADGSSYNEQFF
13	TRBV10-3	TRBJ2-1	CAISESPMNEQFF
14	TRBV5-1	TRBJ2-7	CASSLGTGGYEQYF
12	TRBV29-1	TRBJ1-1	CSVEAKYTEAFF
15	TRBV19	TRBJ1-5	CASSPGDTSNQPQHF
16	TRBV18	TRBJ2-1	CASSPPRSTLHNEQFF
13	TRBV5-1	TRBJ1-4	CASSLGANEKLFF
13	TRBV28	TRBJ1-5	CASSFESNQPQHF
16	TRBV9	TRBJ2-1	CASSVMTGDSYNEQFF
13	TRBV28	TRBJ1-5	CASITSRGQPQHF